What follows describes a single T cell receptor beta chain. What it recognizes is unknown. This record comes from a study of tumor and adjacent non-tumor tissue in lung cancer. As for the study in general: Histology: 12 adenocarcinoma, a couple of squamous cell carcinoma, 1 small cell lung cancer.

Three rounds of nested PCR, following a modified ARM-PCR protocol, produced the TCRbeta library. TCRdb re-called the multiplex PCR reads with MiXCR, one entry per CDR3 protein. The sample includes tens of thousands of distinct CDR3 sequences, 70% to 80% seen only once; the top ten take around 25%. This sample's RNA came from whole unsorted tissue. More than 3 cm separated this lung sample from the edge of the tumor. Regarding the study as a whole: Compared with tumor, normal lung showed significantly lower TCR diversity. Tumor repertoires had a smaller top 100 clone share than normal lung.

V was pared by 4 bases and J by 0 bases, with 11 bases between. Germline CDR1 reads SGHTS; CDR2 reads YDEGEE. The CDR3 loop spans 15 amino acids. The chain is built from TRBV5-8 and TRBJ1-5; no clear D. The sequence was obtained from an older woman with non-small cell lung cancer. The sequenced material came from distant non-tumor lung tissue. The CDR3 loop reads CASSPDVSSNQPQHF. CDR3 nucleotide sequence: TGTGCCAGCAGCCCCGACGTAAGTAGCAATCAGCCCCAGCATTTT.